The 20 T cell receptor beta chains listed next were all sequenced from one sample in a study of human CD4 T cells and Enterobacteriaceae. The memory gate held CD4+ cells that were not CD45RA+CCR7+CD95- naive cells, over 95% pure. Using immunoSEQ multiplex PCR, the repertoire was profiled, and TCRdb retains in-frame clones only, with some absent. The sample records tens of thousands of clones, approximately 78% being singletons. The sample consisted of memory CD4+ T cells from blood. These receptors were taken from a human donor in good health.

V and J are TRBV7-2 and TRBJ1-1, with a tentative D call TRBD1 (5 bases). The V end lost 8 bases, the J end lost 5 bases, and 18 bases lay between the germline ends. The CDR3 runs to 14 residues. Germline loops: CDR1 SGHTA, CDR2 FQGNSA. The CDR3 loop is CASAIPVWGTEAFF. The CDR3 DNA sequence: TGTGCCAGCGCCATCCCTGTATGGGGGACTGAAGCTTTCTTT.

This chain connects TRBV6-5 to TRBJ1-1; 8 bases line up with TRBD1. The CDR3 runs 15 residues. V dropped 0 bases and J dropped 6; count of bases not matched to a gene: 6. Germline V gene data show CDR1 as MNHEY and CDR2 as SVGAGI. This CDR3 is CASSYSPGGLSEAFF. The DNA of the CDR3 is TGTGCCAGCAGTTACTCCCCAGGGGGCCTCTCTGAAGCTTTCTTT.

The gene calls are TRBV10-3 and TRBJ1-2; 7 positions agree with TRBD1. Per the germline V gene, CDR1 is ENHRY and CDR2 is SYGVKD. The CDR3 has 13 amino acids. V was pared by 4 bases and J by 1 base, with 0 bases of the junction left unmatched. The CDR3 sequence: CAISGQGNYGYTF. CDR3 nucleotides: TGTGCCATCAGTGGACAGGGTAACTATGGCTACACCTTC.

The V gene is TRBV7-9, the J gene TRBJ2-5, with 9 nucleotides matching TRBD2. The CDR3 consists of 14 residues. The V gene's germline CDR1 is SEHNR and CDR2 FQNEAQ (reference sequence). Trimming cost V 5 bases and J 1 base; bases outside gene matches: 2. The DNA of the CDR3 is TGTGCCAGCAGCGAGCGGGGGGCCCAAGAGACCCAGTACTTC. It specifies CASSERGAQETQYF.

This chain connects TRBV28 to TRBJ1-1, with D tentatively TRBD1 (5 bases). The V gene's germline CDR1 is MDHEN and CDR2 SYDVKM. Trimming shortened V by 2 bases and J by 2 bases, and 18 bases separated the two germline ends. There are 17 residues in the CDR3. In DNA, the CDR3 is TGTGCCAGCAGTTTAGGGTCCCAGGGAGCCTTAAACACTGAAGCTTTCTTT. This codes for CASSLGSQGALNTEAFF.

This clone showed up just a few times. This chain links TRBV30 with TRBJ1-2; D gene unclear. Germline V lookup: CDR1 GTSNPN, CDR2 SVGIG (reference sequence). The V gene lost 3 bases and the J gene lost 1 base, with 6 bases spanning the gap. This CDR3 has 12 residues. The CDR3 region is CAWSRNNYGYTF. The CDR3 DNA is TGTGCCTGGAGCAGGAATAACTATGGCTACACCTTC.

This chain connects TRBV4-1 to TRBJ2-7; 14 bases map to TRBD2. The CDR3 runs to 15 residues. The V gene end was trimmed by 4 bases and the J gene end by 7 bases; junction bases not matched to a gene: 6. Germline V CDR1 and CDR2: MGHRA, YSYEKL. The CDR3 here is CASSRGLAGVGEQYF. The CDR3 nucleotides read TGCGCCAGCAGCCGGGGACTAGCGGGAGTCGGGGAGCAGTACTTC.

The CDR3 region is CASHKSRNTGELFF. Here the CDR3 DNA reads TGTGCCAGCCATAAAAGTAGAAACACCGGGGAGCTGTTTTTT. V and J are TRBV27 and TRBJ2-2; no clear D gene. This CDR3 region has 14 residues. The V gene's germline CDR1 is MNHEY and CDR2 SMNVEV (reference sequence). V was cut by 8 bases and J by 2 bases, with 12 bases left in between.

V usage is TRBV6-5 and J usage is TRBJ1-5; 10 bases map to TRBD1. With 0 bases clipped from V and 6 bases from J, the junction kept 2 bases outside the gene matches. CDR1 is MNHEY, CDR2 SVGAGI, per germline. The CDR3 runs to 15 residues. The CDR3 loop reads CASSYSWDRGQPQHF. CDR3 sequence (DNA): TGTGCCAGCAGTTACTCGTGGGACAGGGGTCAGCCCCAGCATTTT.

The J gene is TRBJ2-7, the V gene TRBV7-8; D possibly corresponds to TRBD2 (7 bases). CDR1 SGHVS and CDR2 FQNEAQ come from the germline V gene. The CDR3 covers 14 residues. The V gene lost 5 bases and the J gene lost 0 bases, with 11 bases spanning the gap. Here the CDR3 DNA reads TGTGCCAGCAGCGAGGGGGGGAGCTCCTACGAGCAGTACTTC. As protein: CASSEGGSSYEQYF.

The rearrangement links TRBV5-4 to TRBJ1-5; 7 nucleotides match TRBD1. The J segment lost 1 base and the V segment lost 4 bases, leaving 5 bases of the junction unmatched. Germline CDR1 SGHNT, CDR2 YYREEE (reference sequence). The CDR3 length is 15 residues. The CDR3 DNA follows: TGTGCCAGCAGCGCCGGGACAGTAAGCAATCAGCCCCAGCATTTT. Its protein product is CASSAGTVSNQPQHF.

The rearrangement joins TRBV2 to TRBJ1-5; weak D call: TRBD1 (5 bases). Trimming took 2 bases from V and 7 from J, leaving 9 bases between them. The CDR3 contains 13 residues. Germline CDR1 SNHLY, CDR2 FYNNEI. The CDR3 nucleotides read TGTGCCAGCAGTGAAATTAAGGGGCAGCCCCAGCATTTT. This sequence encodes CASSEIKGQPQHF.

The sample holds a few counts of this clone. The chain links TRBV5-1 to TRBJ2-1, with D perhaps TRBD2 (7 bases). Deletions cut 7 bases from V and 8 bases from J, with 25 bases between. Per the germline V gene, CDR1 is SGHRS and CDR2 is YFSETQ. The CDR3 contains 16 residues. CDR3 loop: CASSLGLGGGRYEQFF. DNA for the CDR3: TGCGCCAGCTCCCTTGGGTTAGGGGGGGGTCGCTATGAGCAGTTCTTC.

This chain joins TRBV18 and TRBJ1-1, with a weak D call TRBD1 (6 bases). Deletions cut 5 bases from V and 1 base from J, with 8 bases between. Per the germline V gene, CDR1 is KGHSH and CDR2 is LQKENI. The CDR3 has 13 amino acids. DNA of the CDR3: TGTGCCAGCTCAGAGGGACAGAACACTGAAGCTTTCTTT. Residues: CASSEGQNTEAFF.

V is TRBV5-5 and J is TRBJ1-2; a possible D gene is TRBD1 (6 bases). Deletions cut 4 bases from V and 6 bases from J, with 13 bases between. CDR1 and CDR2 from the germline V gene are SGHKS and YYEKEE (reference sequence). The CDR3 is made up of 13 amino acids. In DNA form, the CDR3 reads TGTGCCAGCAGCGAACAGGGTTTGGATGGCTACACCTTC. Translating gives CASSEQGLDGYTF.

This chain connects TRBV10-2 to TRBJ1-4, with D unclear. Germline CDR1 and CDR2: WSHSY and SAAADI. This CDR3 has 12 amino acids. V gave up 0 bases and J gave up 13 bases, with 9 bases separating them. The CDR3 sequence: CASSESKGRLFF. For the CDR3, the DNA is TGCGCCAGCAGTGAGTCGAAAGGGAGACTGTTTTTT.

Written as DNA, the CDR3 is TGTGCCAGCAGGGGAGACAGGACCGGGGAGCTGTTTTTT. Its protein product is CASRGDRTGELFF. The V and J genes are TRBV6-5 and TRBJ2-2; the D gene is possibly TRBD1 (6 bases). The CDR3 spans 13 residues. V lost 6 bases and J lost 5, with 10 bases in between. Germline lookup yields CDR1 MNHEY and CDR2 SVGAGI.

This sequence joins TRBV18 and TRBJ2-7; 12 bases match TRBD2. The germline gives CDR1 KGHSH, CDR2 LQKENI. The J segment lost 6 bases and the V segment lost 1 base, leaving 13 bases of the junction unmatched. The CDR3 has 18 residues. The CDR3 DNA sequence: TGTGCCAGCTCACCACAGGATCCCGCTAGCGGGAGGGCCGGCGAGCAGTACTTC. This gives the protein CASSPQDPASGRAGEQYF.

CDR3 nucleotides: TGTGCCAGCAGCGCCCTACAGTGGAGCTCCTACAATGAGCAGTTCTTC. This encodes CASSALQWSSYNEQFF. This sequence joins TRBV11-2 and TRBJ2-1; D is unresolved. From germline, CDR1 is SGHAT and CDR2 FQNNGV. The germline V and J ends were trimmed by 5 bases and 0 bases, with 14 bases remaining between them. The CDR3 is 16 residues long.

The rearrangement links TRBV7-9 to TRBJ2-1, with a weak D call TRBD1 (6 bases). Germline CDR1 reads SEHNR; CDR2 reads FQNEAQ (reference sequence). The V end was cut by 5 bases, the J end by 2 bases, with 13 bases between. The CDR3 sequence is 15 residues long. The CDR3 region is CASSPTGTPYNEQFF. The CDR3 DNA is TGTGCCAGCAGCCCGACGGGGACACCCTACAATGAGCAGTTCTTC. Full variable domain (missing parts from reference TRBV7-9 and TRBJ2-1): DTGVSQNPRHKITKRGQNVTFRCDPISEHNRLYWYRQTLGQGPEFLTYFQNEAQLEKSRLLSDRFSAERPKGSFSTLEIQRTEQGDSAMYLCASSPTGTPYNEQFFGPGTRLTVL.